The T cell receptor (beta chain) described here comes from a study of T-cell memory formation after mild COVID-19. Study background: TCR clustering was largely donor specific.

This clonotype has more than one count but fewer than ten. The antigen remains unidentified. Germline values: CDR1 SGHRS, CDR2 YFSETQ. Trimming stripped 4 bases from V and 1 base from J, with 11 bases between. This CDR3 is 14 amino acids long. The 5'RACE method, run with constant-segment primers, produced TCR alpha and TCR beta cDNA libraries (carrying sample barcodes and UMIs). TCRdb fed the 5' RACE reads into MiXCR, producing one record per CDR3 protein. The table records 450,000 or so distinct CDR3 sequences, around 25% of them present only once. Study results and caveats: Contracting CD4+ clones were located mainly in CM and EM, and CD8+ clones in EMRA. Detection of some responders pre-infection suggested pre-existing cross-reactive memory T cells participated.

This clonotype originated in an adult woman who had mild COVID-19 (a few samples of this study predate the infection). Cell type and time point are not known. The chain employs TRBV5-1 and TRBJ1-1, with D unclear. The specimen sequenced was PBMCs or a T cell subset sorted from them (not recorded which). The CDR3 bases are TGCGCCAGCAGCGCGCGGATAGCGAACACTGAAGCTTTCTTT. Residues: CASSARIANTEAFF.